A selection of T cell receptor beta chains follows, all from one sample in a study of CD8 T cells in ankylosing spondylitis. From the 5' RACE reads, TCRdb called clonotypes with MiXCR, one entry per CDR3 protein. The sample gives about 700,000 distinct CDR3 sequences, around 19% of which show up once; approximately 18% is in the top ten. The sequenced sample consisted of blood, either unsorted or a sorted T cell fraction (not recorded which). The receptors derive from a male donor with ankylosing spondylitis. CDR3s include the opening cysteine and the closing phenylalanine or tryptophan. A D gene is named only where the DNA matches it firmly. Clone size is stated in some rows and not others, as once, few, many or a class when expanded.

CDR3 protein: CASKEASSYEQYF; CDR3 DNA: TGCGCCAGCAAGGAAGCGAGCTCCTACGAGCAGTACTTC; J gene: TRBJ2-7; V gene: TRBV5-1; clone size: .; D gene: .
CDR3 protein: CASSNRDTTYEQYF; CDR3 DNA: TGTGCCAGCAGTAACCGGGACACTACCTACGAGCAGTACTTC; J gene: TRBJ2-7; V gene: TRBV6-2/TRBV6-3; clone size: .; D gene: .
CDR3 protein: CASSQGYGGNIQYF; CDR3 DNA: TGTGCCAGCAGTCAGGGGTATGGGGGAAACATTCAGTACTTC; J gene: TRBJ2-4; V gene: TRBV12-3/TRBV12-4; clone size: .; D gene: .
CDR3 protein: CASTLLWAGGNTGELFF; CDR3 DNA: TGTGCCAGCACGCTCCTGTGGGCGGGTGGAAACACCGGGGAGCTGTTTTTT; J gene: TRBJ2-2; V gene: TRBV27; clone size: .; D gene: .
CDR3 protein: CASSYGRATYNEQFF; CDR3 DNA: TGTGCCAGCAGTTATGGCAGGGCAACTTACAATGAGCAGTTCTTC; J gene: TRBJ2-1; V gene: TRBV6-5; clone size: .; D gene: .
CDR3 protein: CASSDWATDTQYF; CDR3 DNA: TGCGCCAGCAGCGACTGGGCCACAGATACGCAGTATTTT; J gene: TRBJ2-3; V gene: TRBV5-1; clone size: .; D gene: .
CDR3 protein: CASSEYRDSTEAFF; CDR3 DNA: TGTGCCAGCAGTGAATATCGTGACTCCACTGAAGCTTTCTTT; J gene: TRBJ1-1; V gene: TRBV25-1; clone size: few; D gene: .
CDR3 protein: CASSQQVDEQFF; CDR3 DNA: TGCGCCAGCAGCCAACAGGTAGATGAGCAGTTCTTC; J gene: TRBJ2-1; V gene: TRBV4-1; clone size: few; D gene: .
CDR3 protein: CASSLRAGSDQPQHF; CDR3 DNA: TGTGCCAGCAGTTTACGCGCAGGATCAGATCAGCCCCAGCATTTT; J gene: TRBJ1-5; V gene: TRBV27; clone size: .; D gene: .
CDR3 protein: CASSVQASDTEAFF; CDR3 DNA: TGTGCCAGCAGTGTTCAAGCGAGTGACACTGAAGCTTTCTTT; J gene: TRBJ1-1; V gene: TRBV2; clone size: .; D gene: .
CDR3 protein: CASSRGMGLAGGRTGELFF; CDR3 DNA: TGTGCCAGCAGCAGAGGAATGGGACTAGCGGGGGGGCGAACCGGGGAGCTGTTTTTT; J gene: TRBJ2-2; V gene: TRBV12-3/TRBV12-4; clone size: .; D gene: TRBD2
CDR3 protein: CASSGGVGAGGTQYF; CDR3 DNA: TGCGCCAGCAGCGGGGGAGTCGGGGCCGGGGGTACGCAGTATTTT; J gene: TRBJ2-3; V gene: TRBV5-1; clone size: .; D gene: .
CDR3 protein: CSASEDREAFF; CDR3 DNA: TGCAGTGCTAGTGAGGACCGTGAAGCTTTCTTT; J gene: TRBJ1-1; V gene: TRBV20-1; clone size: .; D gene: .
CDR3 protein: CASSVGSGFQETQYF; CDR3 DNA: TGTGCCAGCAGTGTGGGTAGCGGGTTCCAAGAGACCCAGTACTTC; J gene: TRBJ2-5; V gene: TRBV6-1; clone size: .; D gene: TRBD2
CDR3 protein: CATRGVQETQYF; CDR3 DNA: TGTGCCACCAGAGGGGTCCAAGAGACCCAGTACTTC; J gene: TRBJ2-5; V gene: TRBV15; clone size: .; D gene: .
CDR3 protein: CSVDGAGGGETQYF; CDR3 DNA: TGCAGCGTTGACGGCGCAGGGGGTGGTGAGACCCAGTACTTC; J gene: TRBJ2-5; V gene: TRBV29-1; clone size: .; D gene: TRBD1
CDR3 protein: CASSPGTSTLINTGELFF; CDR3 DNA: TGCGCCAGCAGCCCTGGGACGTCGACCTTAATAAACACCGGGGAGCTGTTTTTT; J gene: TRBJ2-2; V gene: TRBV5-1; clone size: .; D gene: .
CDR3 protein: CASSVGGTDYGYTF; CDR3 DNA: TGTGCCAGCAGCGTAGGGGGGACTGACTATGGCTACACCTTC; J gene: TRBJ1-2; V gene: TRBV9; clone size: .; D gene: .
CDR3 protein: CSAREGRTNYGYTF; CDR3 DNA: TGCAGTGCTAGAGAAGGCAGAACTAACTATGGCTACACCTTC; J gene: TRBJ1-2; V gene: TRBV20-1; clone size: .; D gene: .
CDR3 protein: CASSQVSGSGPYEQYF; CDR3 DNA: TGCGCCAGCAGCCAAGTTAGCGGGAGTGGTCCCTACGAGCAGTACTTC; J gene: TRBJ2-7; V gene: TRBV4-1; clone size: .; D gene: TRBD2
CDR3 protein: CAISDDRGLGTEAFF; CDR3 DNA: TGTGCCATCAGTGACGACAGGGGGCTAGGGACTGAAGCTTTCTTT; J gene: TRBJ1-1; V gene: TRBV10-3; clone size: few; D gene: TRBD1
CDR3 protein: CSAQGATEAFF; CDR3 DNA: TGCAGCGCCCAGGGGGCCACTGAAGCTTTCTTT; J gene: TRBJ1-1; V gene: TRBV29-1; clone size: .; D gene: TRBD1
CDR3 protein: CASKADSVLNTGELFF; CDR3 DNA: TGTGCCAGCAAGGCCGATTCAGTCCTAAACACCGGGGAGCTGTTTTTT; J gene: TRBJ2-2; V gene: TRBV12-3/TRBV12-4; clone size: .; D gene: .
CDR3 protein: CASSLPDNTDTQYF; CDR3 DNA: TGTGCCAGCAGCTTACCTGACAATACAGATACGCAGTATTTT; J gene: TRBJ2-3; V gene: TRBV7-9; clone size: few; D gene: .
CDR3 protein: CASSQRPSGGVEQYF; CDR3 DNA: TGTGCCAGCAGCCAAAGGCCCAGTGGGGGGGTCGAGCAGTACTTC; J gene: TRBJ2-7; V gene: TRBV3-1; clone size: .; D gene: TRBD2
CDR3 protein: CAGGRSGGSVSGELFF; CDR3 DNA: TGTGCCGGGGGTAGGAGCGGGGGAAGCGTCTCCGGGGAGCTGTTTTTT; J gene: TRBJ2-2; V gene: TRBV12-3/TRBV12-4; clone size: .; D gene: TRBD2
CDR3 protein: CASSLDGALGLGGYTF; CDR3 DNA: TGCGCCAGCAGCCTGGACGGAGCCCTAGGACTCGGTGGCTACACCTTC; J gene: TRBJ1-2; V gene: TRBV4-1; clone size: few; D gene: .
CDR3 protein: CAISAPDRNTEAFF; CDR3 DNA: TGTGCCATCAGTGCCCCGGACAGGAACACTGAAGCTTTCTTT; J gene: TRBJ1-1; V gene: TRBV10-3; clone size: .; D gene: .
CDR3 protein: CASSLSRDRYGYTF; CDR3 DNA: TGTGCCAGCAGCTTAAGTCGGGATAGATATGGCTACACCTTC; J gene: TRBJ1-2; V gene: TRBV7-2; clone size: once; D gene: .
CDR3 protein: CASSSPGLIQYF; CDR3 DNA: TGTGCCAGCAGCTCACCGGGCCTCATTCAGTACTTC; J gene: TRBJ2-4; V gene: TRBV3-1; clone size: many; D gene: .
CDR3 protein: CASSQTGTQSGNTIYF; CDR3 DNA: TGTGCCAGCAGCCAAACCGGGACACAGTCTGGAAACACCATATATTTT; J gene: TRBJ1-3; V gene: TRBV3-1; clone size: few; D gene: .
CDR3 protein: CASSNAGTSGYNEQFF; CDR3 DNA: TGCGCCAGCAGCAACGCCGGGACTAGCGGATACAATGAGCAGTTCTTC; J gene: TRBJ2-1; V gene: TRBV5-1; clone size: few; D gene: TRBD2
CDR3 protein: CASSLGDSGMNTEAFF; CDR3 DNA: TGTGCCAGCAGTTTAGGGGACTCAGGTATGAACACTGAAGCTTTCTTT; J gene: TRBJ1-1; V gene: TRBV12-3/TRBV12-4; clone size: many; D gene: .